Each of the 4 T cell receptor beta chains below was sequenced from the same sample in a study of blood T cells in healthy people across ages. Primed by a sample-barcoded 5' primer and a J-beta primer mix, a second PCR proceeded for about 6 to 12 cycles. From the 5' RACE reads, TCRdb called clonotypes with MiXCR, one entry per CDR3 protein. This table holds around 1,500,000 distinct CDR3 sequences, approximately 38% found once. The sample consisted of blood. The receptors shown here come from a woman aged 18-30 years in good health.

This clonotype has a handful of counts. DNA for the CDR3: TGTGCCAGCAGCCCCTCGGGATTCCGGGAGCAGTTCTTC. It specifies CASSPSGFREQFF. V is TRBV3-1 and J is TRBJ2-1; a weak D match, TRBD2 (5 bases). Looked up from germline, CDR1 is LGHDT and CDR2 is YNNKEL (reference sequence). The CDR3 totals 13 residues. Trimming pared 4 bases from V and 10 bases from J, leaving 14 bases between.

The V call is TRBV10-3, the J call TRBJ1-1; 7 bases match TRBD1. CDR3 length: 13 residues. Germline loops: CDR1 ENHRY, CDR2 SYGVKD. J gave up 1 base and V 11 bases, and 7 bases lay outside the gene matches. The CDR3 DNA sequence: TGTGCCGTAGGGGGCGACCCGAACACTGAAGCTTTCTTT. Its translation: CAVGGDPNTEAFF.

This clonotype turned up a few times. This chain links TRBV28 with TRBJ1-2, with 7 bases matching TRBD1. The CDR3 has 14 amino acids. The germline V gene has CDR1 MDHEN and CDR2 SYDVKM. V lost 6 bases to trimming and J lost 5 bases; unmatched junction nucleotides: 9. This CDR3 is CASSPRTGLYGYTF. CDR3 DNA: TGTGCCAGCAGCCCCCGGACAGGACTTTATGGCTACACCTTC.

CDR3 residues: CSATSETSVNEQFF. CDR3 nucleotides: TGCAGTGCCACATCCGAAACTAGCGTCAATGAGCAGTTCTTC. The V gene is TRBV20-1, the J gene TRBJ2-1; 7 positions agree with TRBD2. This CDR3 has 14 residues. V was pared by 6 bases and J by 6 bases, with 11 bases of the junction left unmatched. Germline lookup yields CDR1 DFQATT and CDR2 SNEGSKA (reference sequence).